These 31 T cell receptor beta chains were sequenced from one sample in a study of CD8 T cells in ankylosing spondylitis. From the 5' RACE reads, TCRdb called clonotypes with MiXCR, one entry per CDR3 protein. The sample consists of around 30,000 distinct CDR3 sequences, over 12% of them appearing once. The source material was blood. These receptors all stem from a male donor with ankylosing spondylitis or in good health (not recorded which).

The V call is TRBV28, the J call TRBJ2-2; 7 nucleotides line up with TRBD2. This CDR3 has 14 amino acids. Germline CDR1 reads MDHEN; CDR2 reads SYDVKM. V lost 7 bases to trimming and J lost 3 bases; unmatched junction nucleotides: 5. The DNA for the CDR3 is TGTGCCAGCACCGCGGGGAGGGACACCGGGGAGCTGTTTTTT. Translating it yields CASTAGRDTGELFF.

This clonotype was seen more than once but under ten times. The CDR3 is CASSQDKGGTEAFF. CDR3 sequence (DNA): TGTGCCAGCAGCCAAGATAAGGGTGGCACTGAAGCTTTCTTT. J is TRBJ1-1 and V is TRBV4-2; D not resolved. The CDR3 spans 14 residues. Trimming took off 0 bases at V and 4 bases at J, with 9 bases between the two ends. Germline assignment: CDR1 LGHNA and CDR2 YNFKEQ.

The chain uses TRBV12-3 or TRBV12-4 and TRBJ1-4; D may be TRBD1 (5 bases). The CDR3 extends over 14 amino acids. V was pared by 4 bases and J by 8 bases, with 14 bases between. The CDR3 here is CASSYSRQPEKLFF. DNA for the CDR3: TGTGCCAGCAGTTATTCAAGACAGCCCGAAAAACTGTTTTTT.

This chain joins TRBV7-2 and TRBJ1-5; D is undetermined. Deletions cut 5 bases from V and 5 bases from J, with 10 bases between. CDR1 and CDR2 (germline): SGHTA, FQGNSA. The CDR3 has 13 residues. The CDR3 loop is CASSRIRDQPQHF. The CDR3 nucleotides are TGTGCCAGCAGCCGTATTCGGGATCAGCCCCAGCATTTT.

This clonotype was seen a handful of times. The CDR3: CASSPYSTDTQYF. CDR3 in DNA: TGTGCCAGCAGTCCCTACAGCACAGATACGCAGTATTTT. V gene TRBV12-3 or TRBV12-4 combines with J gene TRBJ2-3; no firm D call. Trimming stripped 5 bases from V and 0 bases from J, with 6 bases between. The CDR3 extends over 13 amino acids.

The chain uses TRBV29-1 and TRBJ1-2; a weak D match, TRBD1 (6 bases). The CDR3 is made up of 11 amino acids. Germline V gene lookup returns CDR1 SQVTM and CDR2 ANQGSEA. With 4 bases removed from V and 8 bases from J, the gap between germline ends came to 11 bases. Here the CDR3 reads CSVGSRGGYTF. For the CDR3, the DNA is TGCAGCGTTGGATCCAGGGGCGGCTACACCTTC.

The chain carries TRBV6-2 or TRBV6-3 and TRBJ2-2; the D is unclear. V was pared by 3 bases and J by 4 bases, with 9 bases between. The CDR3 is 14 amino acids. CDR1 MNHEY and CDR2 SVGEGT come from the germline V gene. The CDR3 loop is CASSYAALTGELFF. DNA for the CDR3: TGTGCCAGCAGTTATGCCGCCCTCACCGGGGAGCTGTTTTTT.

The sample holds a few counts of this clonotype. V is TRBV14 and J is TRBJ2-1, with 8 positions matching TRBD1. V shed 4 bases, J shed 0 bases, and the junction held 14 bases outside the gene matches. The germline CDR1 and CDR2 sequences are SGHDN and FVKESK. CDR3 size: 19 residues. Written as DNA, the CDR3 is TGTGCCAGCAGCCCCTTTCCGGGACAGGATGGAAGCTCCTACAATGAGCAGTTCTTC. This sequence encodes CASSPFPGQDGSSYNEQFF.

This clonotype was counted between two and nine times. The rearrangement joins TRBV29-1 to TRBJ1-1; D is ambiguous. The CDR3 contains 12 residues. Germline CDR1 is SQVTM and CDR2 is ANQGSEA. V was cut by 7 bases and J by 1 base, with 10 bases left in between. In DNA form, the CDR3 reads TGCAGCGGTATAACCACGAACACTGAAGCTTTCTTT. This translates into CSGITTNTEAFF.

This rearrangement joins TRBV28 to TRBJ1-1; D is uncertain. Germline V gene data show CDR1 as MDHEN and CDR2 as SYDVKM. The ends were cut back, 3 bases at V and 1 base at J, with 9 bases in the middle. CDR3 length: 14 amino acids. In nucleotides, the CDR3 is TGTGCCAGCAGTTTCCTGGCGGGGAACACTGAAGCTTTCTTT. Amino acids: CASSFLAGNTEAFF.

This chain links TRBV28 with TRBJ1-1, with D unresolved. There are 11 residues in the CDR3. CDR1 MDHEN and CDR2 SYDVKM come from the germline V gene. The germline V and J ends were trimmed by 10 bases and 1 base, with 7 bases remaining between them. CDR3 bases: TGTGCCACCGAGGAGAACACTGAAGCTTTCTTT. As protein: CATEENTEAFF. The whole variable domain, remainder taken from reference TRBV28 and TRBJ1-1, is DVKVTQSSRYLVKRTGEKVFLECVQDMDHENMFWYRQDPGLGLRLIYFSYDVKMKEKGDIPEGYSVSREKKERFSLILESASTNQTSMYLCATEENTEAFFGQGTRLTVV.

This clonotype was counted a few times. The chain uses TRBV12-3 or TRBV12-4 and TRBJ2-7; no reliable D call. Trimming pared 6 bases from V and 7 bases from J, leaving 13 bases between. The CDR3 is 12 residues long. CDR3 coding DNA: TGTGCCAGCAGACGGACCCCCGGGGAGCAGTACTTC. Its translation is CASRRTPGEQYF.

This clonotype has just a few counts. The chain is built from TRBV29-1 and TRBJ1-1, with TRBD1 as a possible D gene (5 bases). V dropped 7 bases and J dropped 2 bases, with 14 bases sitting between them. The germline gives CDR1 SQVTM, CDR2 ANQGSEA. The CDR3 loop spans 13 amino acids. CDR3: CSGLRDGNTEAFF. CDR3 in DNA: TGCAGCGGCCTAAGGGACGGTAACACTGAAGCTTTCTTT.

The V call is TRBV12-3 or TRBV12-4, the J call TRBJ2-3; TRBD1 agrees at 10 bases. Trimming cost V 6 bases and J 6 bases; bases outside gene matches: 9. The CDR3 is 15 residues long. CDR3 sequence: CASSKRDRGGDTQYF. In DNA form, the CDR3 reads TGTGCCAGCAGCAAGAGGGACAGGGGAGGGGATACGCAGTATTTT.

This clonotype was counted only a few times. V and J are TRBV7-6 and TRBJ1-6, with D hard to call. CDR1 is SGHVS and CDR2 is FNYEAQ in the germline V gene. This CDR3 is built from 13 residues. V dropped 1 base and J dropped 5 bases, with 3 bases sitting between them. CDR3: CASSLVDNSPLHF. CDR3 DNA sequence: TGTGCCAGCAGCTTAGTGGATAATTCACCCCTCCACTTT.

This clonotype was found a few times. The chain couples TRBV29-1 to TRBJ1-5; D is unclear. The length of the CDR3 is 13 residues. V shed 5 bases and J shed 0 bases, with 8 bases lying between them. Germline values: CDR1 SQVTM, CDR2 ANQGSEA. DNA for the CDR3: TGCAGCGTTTCTCTGGATAGCAATCAGCCCCAGCATTTT. Translating gives CSVSLDSNQPQHF.

The gene calls are TRBV28 and TRBJ2-3; D ambiguous. The CDR3 runs 15 residues. Per the germline V gene, CDR1 is MDHEN and CDR2 is SYDVKM. V was cut by 1 base and J by 0 bases, with 8 bases left in between. This CDR3 reads CASSLYPGSTDTQYF. The CDR3 DNA follows: TGTGCCAGCAGTTTATATCCCGGTAGCACAGATACGCAGTATTTT.

The CDR3 DNA follows: TGTGCCAGCAGTGAGGAGACCCAGTACTTC. Amino acids: CASSEETQYF. The rearrangement joins TRBV6-1 to TRBJ2-5; the D is unclear. The CDR3 spans 10 residues. CDR1 is MNHNS, CDR2 SASEGT, per germline. V shed 3 bases and J shed 5 bases, with 1 base lying between them.

The rearrangement links TRBV5-5 to TRBJ1-1, with no clear D. The CDR3 spans 12 residues. The germline V and J ends were trimmed by 4 bases and 4 bases, with 8 bases remaining between them. Germline values: CDR1 SGHKS, CDR2 YYEKEE (reference sequence). CDR3 sequence reads: CASSPPGTEAFF. The CDR3 nucleotides are TGTGCCAGCAGCCCACCGGGCACTGAAGCTTTCTTT.

The table lists this clonotype with a few counts. V and J are TRBV29-1 and TRBJ2-7; D gene ambiguous. This CDR3 is built from 12 residues. CDR1 is SQVTM and CDR2 is ANQGSEA in the germline V gene. The germline V and J ends were trimmed by 5 bases and 2 bases, with 10 bases remaining between them. The CDR3 here is CSVRNKTYEQYF. The CDR3 DNA is TGCAGCGTTAGGAACAAGACCTACGAGCAGTACTTC.

The chain employs TRBV6-5 and TRBJ2-2; 9 bases are shared with TRBD1. Germline lookup yields CDR1 MNHEY and CDR2 SVGAGI. Trimming at V came to 7 bases and at J to 0 bases, leaving 3 bases not matched to a gene. The CDR3 is 15 residues long. For the CDR3, the DNA is TGTGCCAGCAACAACAGGGGGCCGAACACCGGGGAGCTGTTTTTT. Translation: CASNNRGPNTGELFF.

This clonotype was seen a few times. V usage is TRBV9 and J usage is TRBJ2-2; maybe TRBD1 (6 bases). Germline V lookup: CDR1 SGDLS, CDR2 YYNGEE. Trimming pared 2 bases from V and 0 bases from J, leaving 11 bases between. This CDR3 has 16 residues. CDR3 in amino acids: CASSVTGDPNTGELFF. The CDR3 DNA is TGTGCCAGCAGCGTGACAGGTGATCCGAACACCGGGGAGCTGTTTTTT.

The V call is TRBV9, the J call TRBJ2-3, with 7 bases that match TRBD2. The length of the CDR3 is 15 residues. CDR1 and CDR2 from the germline V gene are SGDLS and YYNGEE. The trim removed 0 bases at V and 1 base at J, leaving 2 bases unmatched. CDR3 nucleotides: TGTGCCAGCAGCGTAGTAGCGGGCCGCACAGATACGCAGTATTTT. Translated: CASSVVAGRTDTQYF.

This clonotype occurred a few times. V gene TRBV18 combines with J gene TRBJ2-5; 9 bases fit TRBD2. The CDR3 totals 15 residues. V gave up 1 base and J gave up 2 bases; unmatched junction bases: 2. The germline V gene has CDR1 KGHSH and CDR2 LQKENI. CDR3: CASSPQTSGQETQYF. The CDR3, as DNA: TGTGCCAGCTCACCACAGACTAGCGGACAAGAGACCCAGTACTTC.

In its sample, this clonotype was seen a few times. The chain combines TRBV15 with TRBJ1-2; D is uncertain. This CDR3 contains 14 residues. Germline CDR1 LNHNV, CDR2 YYDKDF (reference sequence). The V and J ends lost 0 bases and 4 bases respectively, with 9 bases between them. The CDR3 sequence: CATSRDLALYGYTF. CDR3 bases: TGTGCCACCAGCAGAGATCTGGCCCTCTATGGCTACACCTTC.

The V gene is TRBV18, the J gene TRBJ2-5, with unresolved D. Trimming pared 2 bases from V and 1 base from J, leaving 8 bases between. In germline, CDR1 is KGHSH, CDR2 LQKENI. The CDR3 contains 14 residues. The CDR3 loop is CASSPFASQETQYF. The CDR3 DNA sequence: TGTGCCAGCTCACCATTCGCCAGCCAAGAGACCCAGTACTTC.

This clonotype was observed at least ten times. The chain links TRBV7-3 to TRBJ2-1; D is ambiguous. The CDR3 extends over 14 amino acids. V lost 4 bases and J lost 0, with 7 bases in between. CDR1 is SGHTA and CDR2 is FQGTGA in the germline V gene. This CDR3 is CASSSVHSYNEQFF. The CDR3 DNA sequence: TGTGCCAGCAGCTCGGTCCACTCCTACAATGAGCAGTTCTTC.

This clonotype was picked up a small number of times. The chain has TRBV20-1 and TRBJ2-1; 10 bases fit TRBD2. The CDR3 covers 14 residues. Germline assignment: CDR1 DFQATT and CDR2 SNEGSKA (reference sequence). The junction had 9 bases not matched to a gene; V was cut back by 5 bases and J by 8 bases. The CDR3 protein is CSAFLGTSDYEQFF. The CDR3 nucleotides are TGCAGTGCTTTCCTAGGGACTAGCGATTATGAGCAGTTCTTC.

The chain joins TRBV20-1 to TRBJ2-7; unclear D gene. Germline CDR1 DFQATT, CDR2 SNEGSKA (reference sequence). The CDR3 is 15 residues long. V gave up 3 bases and J gave up 3 bases, with 18 bases separating them. DNA for the CDR3: TGCAGTGCTAGCTCTGGGTTTGAACTGAACTACGAGCAGTACTTC. It specifies CSASSGFELNYEQYF.

This clonotype has ten or more counts. This chain joins TRBV7-9 and TRBJ2-5; D gene uncertain. This CDR3 comprises 15 residues. From germline, CDR1 is SEHNR and CDR2 FQNEAQ (reference sequence). V dropped 5 bases and J dropped 2 bases, with 15 bases sitting between them. The CDR3 protein is CASSALGSSQETQYF. Here the CDR3 DNA reads TGTGCCAGCAGCGCCCTTGGCTCCTCACAAGAGACCCAGTACTTC.

This chain links TRBV27 with TRBJ2-3; 9 bases line up with TRBD2. Trimming cost V 5 bases and J 4 bases; bases outside gene matches: 4. Germline CDR1 and CDR2: MNHEY and SMNVEV (reference sequence). CDR3 size: 14 residues. The CDR3 nucleotides read TGTGCCAGCAGTCCATTAGCGGGAGCAGATACGCAGTATTTT. Its protein is CASSPLAGADTQYF.